These 13 T cell receptor beta chains originate from one sample sequenced in a study of blood T cell repertoires in COVID-19. Repertoires were generated with immunoSEQ multiplex PCR, while TCRdb's copy carries only in-frame clones and drops some. The repertoire has 150,000 to 200,000 clones, roughly 80% of them found once; the top ten carry 14%. The sample consisted of PBMCs or T cells enriched from blood (not recorded which). These receptors originate from a man between 60 and 75 years old who had been exposed to COVID-19.

V usage is TRBV7-4 and J usage is TRBJ2-1; TRBD2 agrees at 9 bases. After removal of 2 bases from V and 4 bases from J, the junction contained 3 bases not matched to a gene. This CDR3 is 15 amino acids long. Germline CDR1 is SGHVT and CDR2 is SQSDAQ. CDR3 nucleotide sequence: TGTGCCAGCAGCTTACTAGCGGGGAGATACAATGAGCAGTTCTTC. This translates into CASSLLAGRYNEQFF. Based on the CDR3 plus reference TRBV7-4 and TRBJ2-1, the full variable domain is GAGVSQSPRYKVAKRGRDVALRCDSISGHVTLYWYRQTLGQGSEVLTYSQSDAQRDKSGRPSGRFSAERPERSVSTLKIQRTEQGDSAVYLCASSLLAGRYNEQFFGPGTRLTVL.

The count of this clone is one. J is TRBJ1-5 and V is TRBV7-8; unclear D gene. CDR1 and CDR2 from the germline V gene are SGHVS and FQNEAQ. Trimming took off 3 bases at V and 0 bases at J, with 6 bases between the two ends. The CDR3 has 14 amino acids. The CDR3 region is CASSLTGSNQPQHF. The DNA of the CDR3 is TGTGCCAGCAGCTTGACGGGTAGCAATCAGCCCCAGCATTTT.

This clone was observed a handful of times. This chain uses TRBV27 with TRBJ2-1; D not resolved. Germline CDR1 reads MNHEY; CDR2 reads SMNVEV (reference sequence). Trimming stripped 5 bases from V and 5 bases from J, with 10 bases between. This CDR3 has 13 residues. CDR3 region: CASSLLRHNEQFF. The CDR3 DNA follows: TGTGCCAGCAGTCTTTTGCGCCACAATGAGCAGTTCTTC.

V gene TRBV5-6 combines with J gene TRBJ2-7, with D perhaps matching TRBD1 (6 bases). V was cut by 4 bases and J by 7 bases, with 27 bases left in between. The V gene's germline CDR1 is SGHDT and CDR2 YYEEEE. The CDR3 extends over 17 amino acids. The CDR3 bases are TGTGCCAGCAGCGAAATTTGGGGGCAAAGACCAGTACGGGAGCAGTACTTC. It codes for CASSEIWGQRPVREQYF.

The chain has TRBV5-4 and TRBJ2-5; D remains unclear. V shed 3 bases and J shed 12 bases, with 15 bases lying between them. CDR1 and CDR2 (germline): SGHNT, YYREEE (reference sequence). The CDR3 runs 12 residues. In DNA form, the CDR3 reads TGTGCCAGCAGCTCGCTCGCCGGGTCGGAGTACTTC. Amino acids: CASSSLAGSEYF.

The sample holds a few counts of this clone. The chain recombines TRBV28 with TRBJ2-7, with 8 bases lining up with TRBD2. Germline CDR1 MDHEN, CDR2 SYDVKM. J was trimmed by 5 bases and V by 4 bases; bases with no gene match: 13. The CDR3 runs to 16 residues. This CDR3 reads CASSSGGGGLGNEQYF. In DNA, the CDR3 is TGTGCCAGCAGTTCGGGAGGGGGAGGTCTTGGGAACGAGCAGTACTTC.

The chain is built from TRBV6-5 and TRBJ2-7; D is undetermined. Germline CDR1 is MNHEY and CDR2 is SVGAGI. CDR3 length: 14 residues. V was pared by 7 bases and J by 2 bases, with 15 bases between. CDR3 residues: CASTQADATYEQYF. DNA for the CDR3: TGTGCCAGCACGCAGGCCGACGCCACCTACGAGCAGTACTTC.

The genes are TRBV10-3 and TRBJ2-5; D is perhaps TRBD2 (5 bases). V was cut by 11 bases and J by 1 base, with 14 bases left in between. Germline CDR1 is ENHRY and CDR2 is SYGVKD. The CDR3 sequence is 13 residues long. The CDR3 loop is CAAQRWGQETQYF. As DNA, the CDR3 is TGTGCCGCCCAGCGGTGGGGCCAAGAGACCCAGTACTTC.

The chain uses TRBV5-6 and TRBJ1-1; 8 bases line up with TRBD1. The ends lost 4 bases at V and 4 bases at J; junction bases unmatched: 3. The germline V gene encodes CDR1 SGHDT and CDR2 YYEEEE. CDR3 length equals 13 residues. The CDR3 region has the DNA TGTGCCAGCAGCGCTACAGGGGGCACTGAAGCTTTCTTT. Its protein product is CASSATGGTEAFF.

The chain links TRBV28 to TRBJ2-5; 11 nucleotides align to TRBD2. V lost 6 bases and J lost 3; bases outside the gene matches: 9. Germline V gene sequence: CDR1 MDHEN, CDR2 SYDVKM. The CDR3 covers 16 residues. Written as DNA, the CDR3 is TGTGCCAGCAGGCAATCCCTGGGACTAGCGGAAGAGACCCAGTACTTC. Protein product: CASRQSLGLAEETQYF.

J is TRBJ2-7 and V is TRBV11-2; TRBD2 agrees at 12 bases. Germline assignment: CDR1 SGHAT and CDR2 FQNNGV. This CDR3 region has 17 residues. Trimming at V came to 5 bases and at J to 2 bases, leaving 10 bases not matched to a gene. CDR3 sequence reads: CASSPRLAGVRPYEQYF. CDR3 sequence (DNA): TGTGCCAGCAGCCCACGACTAGCGGGGGTGAGGCCCTACGAGCAGTACTTC. Supplemented by reference TRBV11-2 and TRBJ2-7, the full variable domain reads EAGVAQSPRYKIIEKRQSVAFWCNPISGHATLYWYQQILGQGPKLLIQFQNNGVVDDSQLPKDRFSAERLKGVDSTLKIQPAKLEDSAVYLCASSPRLAGVRPYEQYFGPGTRLTVT.

The CDR3 DNA follows: TGCGCCAGCAGCTGGGGGACACAGTCCAGGGAGACCCAGTACTTC. Its translation: CASSWGTQSRETQYF. The V call is TRBV5-1, the J call TRBJ2-5, with D maybe TRBD1 (6 bases). Looked up from germline, CDR1 is SGHRS and CDR2 is YFSETQ. The V and J ends lost 3 bases and 5 bases respectively, with 17 bases between them. CDR3 size: 15 residues.

The rearrangement uses TRBV19 and TRBJ1-2, with a tentative D call TRBD1 (5 bases). There are 12 residues in the CDR3. V was clipped by 1 base and J by 8 bases, with 8 bases between them. Germline V gene lookup returns CDR1 LNHDA and CDR2 SQIVND (reference sequence). The CDR3 reads CASSIVGGGYTF. The CDR3 region has the DNA TGTGCCAGTAGTATAGTCGGGGGGGGCTACACCTTC.